Only a few counts were recorded for the clone carrying this T cell receptor beta chain. These data belong to a study of beta chain features in type 1 diabetes. The length of the CDR3 is 13 residues. Deletions cut 3 bases from V and 0 bases from J, with 6 bases between. The germline V gene has CDR1 GTSNPN and CDR2 SVGIG (reference sequence). The isolated RNA, all of it, was reverse transcribed, so expressed TCRB transcripts were what got sequenced. Naive, central memory and regulatory T cell samples came to a mean of approximately 3.57 million reads. Method: immunoSEQ multiplex PCR; TCRdb's copy keeps in-frame clones and lacks some. The sample has about 150,000 clones; 7.5% to 10% are singletons.

The sequence came from a young man in good health. The chain uses TRBV30 and TRBJ1-3; D remains ambiguous. Sequenced material: central memory CD4+ T cells from blood. CDR3 in amino acids: CAWRLSSGNTIYF. Written as DNA, the CDR3 is TGTGCCTGGAGGCTCAGCTCTGGAAACACCATATATTTT.